This paragraph reports one T cell receptor beta chain. V was clipped by 3 bases and J by 6 bases, with 6 bases between them. Germline CDR1 LNHDA, CDR2 SQIVND (reference sequence). This CDR3 is built from 11 residues. 60 Vbeta and 13 Jbeta primers were used in PCR. Sequenced by immunoSEQ multiplex PCR; TCRdb stores in-frame clones only, minus some. The sample has about 150,000 clones, roughly 80% seen once. This specimen belongs to a study of cytomegalovirus exposure and HLA in healthy donors. This chain uses TRBV19 with TRBJ2-7, with TRBD2 as a possible D gene (6 bases). The sequenced sample consisted of PBMCs. The receptor was isolated from a woman aged 40-49 years in good health and CMV-seronegative. The CDR3 region has the DNA TGTGCCAGTAGTATCGGGAGCGAGCAGTACTTC. It specifies CASSIGSEQYF.